This TCR beta chain was captured by sequencing in a study of cytomegalovirus exposure and HLA in healthy donors. Both 60 Vbeta primers and 13 Jbeta primers went into the PCR. The assay was immunoSEQ multiplex PCR, and TCRdb's table has in-frame clones only and misses some. Of some 90,000 clones in the sample, around 73% were seen once. With respect to this clone: Its antigen is undetermined.

Study-wide points: According to a later analysis, most TCR beta chains associated with CMV appeared HLA-restricted.

Healthy individuals who donated bone marrow served as the donors. The source material was PBMCs. The receptor comes from a woman aged 35 to 49 in good health and CMV-seronegative.

CDR3 in amino acids: CASSSDSFMNTEAFF. The CDR3 DNA reads as TGTGCCAGCAGTTCGGACAGCTTCATGAACACTGAAGCTTTCTTT. The gene calls are TRBV28 and TRBJ1-1, with D perhaps matching TRBD1 (6 bases). Trimming left V 4 bases short and J 0 bases short, with 12 bases between. Germline assignment: CDR1 MDHEN and CDR2 SYDVKM. The CDR3 is 15 amino acids.